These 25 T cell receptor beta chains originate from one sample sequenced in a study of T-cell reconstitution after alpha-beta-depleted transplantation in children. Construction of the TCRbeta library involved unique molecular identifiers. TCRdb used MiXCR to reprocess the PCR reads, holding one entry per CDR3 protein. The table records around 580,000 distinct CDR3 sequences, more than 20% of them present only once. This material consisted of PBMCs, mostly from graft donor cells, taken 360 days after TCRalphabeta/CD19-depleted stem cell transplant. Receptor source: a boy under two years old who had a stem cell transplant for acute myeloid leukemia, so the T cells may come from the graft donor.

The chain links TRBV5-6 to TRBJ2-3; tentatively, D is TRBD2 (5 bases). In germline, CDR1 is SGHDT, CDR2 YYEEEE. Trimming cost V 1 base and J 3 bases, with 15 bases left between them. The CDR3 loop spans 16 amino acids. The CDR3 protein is CASSLNRGVPTDTQYF. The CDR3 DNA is TGTGCCAGCAGCTTGAATCGGGGTGTCCCAACAGATACGCAGTATTTT.

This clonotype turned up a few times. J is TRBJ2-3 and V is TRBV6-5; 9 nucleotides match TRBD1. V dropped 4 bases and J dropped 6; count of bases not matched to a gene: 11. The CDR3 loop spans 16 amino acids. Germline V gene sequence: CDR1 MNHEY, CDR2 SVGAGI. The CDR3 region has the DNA TGTGCCAGCAGTTTTCTTCGGGACAGGGAGTGGGATACGCAGTATTTT. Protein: CASSFLRDREWDTQYF.

This CDR3 is CASSLGTTQETQYF. For the CDR3, the DNA is TGCGCCAGCAGCTTGGGGACAACACAAGAGACCCAGTACTTC. The V gene is TRBV5-1, the J gene TRBJ2-5; tentative D call: TRBD1 (5 bases). V was pared by 0 bases and J by 2 bases, with 8 bases between. Germline V gene data show CDR1 as SGHRS and CDR2 as YFSETQ. The CDR3 runs 14 residues.

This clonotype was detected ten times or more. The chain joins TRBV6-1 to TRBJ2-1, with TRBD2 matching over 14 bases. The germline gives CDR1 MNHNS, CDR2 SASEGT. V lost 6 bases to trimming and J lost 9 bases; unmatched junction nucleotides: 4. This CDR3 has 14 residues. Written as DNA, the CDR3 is TGTGCCAGCAGGACTAGCGGGGGGGCTGGTGAGCAGTTCTTC. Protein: CASRTSGGAGEQFF.

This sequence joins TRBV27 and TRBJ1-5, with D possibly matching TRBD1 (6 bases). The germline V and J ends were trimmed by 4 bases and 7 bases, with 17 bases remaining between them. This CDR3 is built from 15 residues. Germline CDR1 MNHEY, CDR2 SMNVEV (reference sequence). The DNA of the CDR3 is TGTGCCAGCAGTTCCACAGGGACGGGGGACCAGCCCCAGCATTTT. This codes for CASSSTGTGDQPQHF.

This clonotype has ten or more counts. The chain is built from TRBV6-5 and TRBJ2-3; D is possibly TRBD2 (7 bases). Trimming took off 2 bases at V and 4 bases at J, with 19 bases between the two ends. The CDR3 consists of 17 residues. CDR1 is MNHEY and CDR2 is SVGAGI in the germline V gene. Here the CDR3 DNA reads TGTGCCAGCAGTTACAACGCCCGTGGGGGGGCCTCAGATACGCAGTATTTT. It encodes CASSYNARGGASDTQYF.

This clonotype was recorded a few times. The DNA of the CDR3 is TGTGCCAGTAGTATTGGCGGACAGGGTCGGTACGAGCAGTACTTC. It encodes CASSIGGQGRYEQYF. The rearrangement links TRBV19 to TRBJ2-7; 8 bases fit TRBD1. Germline V CDR1 and CDR2: LNHDA, SQIVND (reference sequence). The CDR3 has 15 amino acids. V was pared by 3 bases and J by 4 bases, with 8 bases of the junction left unmatched.

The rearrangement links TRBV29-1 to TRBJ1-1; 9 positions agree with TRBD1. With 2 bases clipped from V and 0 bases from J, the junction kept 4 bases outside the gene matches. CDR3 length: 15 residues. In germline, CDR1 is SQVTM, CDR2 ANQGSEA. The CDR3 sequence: CSVEIQGALNTEAFF. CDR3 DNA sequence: TGCAGCGTTGAAATACAGGGGGCTTTGAACACTGAAGCTTTCTTT.

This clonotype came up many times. The CDR3 spells CSAMLRGRLAKNIQYF. The CDR3 nucleotides are TGCAGTGCTATGCTACGGGGACGGCTAGCCAAAAACATTCAGTACTTC. The V call is TRBV20-1, the J call TRBJ2-4; perhaps D is TRBD1 or TRBD2 (5 bases each). The CDR3 covers 16 residues. The germline CDR1 and CDR2 sequences are DFQATT and SNEGSKA (reference sequence). Trimming took 4 bases from V and 0 from J, leaving 16 bases between them.

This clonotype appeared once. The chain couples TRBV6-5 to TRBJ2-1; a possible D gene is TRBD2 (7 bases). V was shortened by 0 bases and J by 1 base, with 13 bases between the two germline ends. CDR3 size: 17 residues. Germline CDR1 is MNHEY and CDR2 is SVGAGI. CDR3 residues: CASSYSGGLSSYNEQFF. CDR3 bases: TGTGCCAGCAGTTACTCGGGGGGGCTTAGTTCCTACAATGAGCAGTTCTTC.

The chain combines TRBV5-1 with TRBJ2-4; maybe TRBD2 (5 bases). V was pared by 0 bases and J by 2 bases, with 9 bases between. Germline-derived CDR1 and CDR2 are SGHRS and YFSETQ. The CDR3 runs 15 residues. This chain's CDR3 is CASSLGPGTKNIQYF. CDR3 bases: TGCGCCAGCAGCTTGGGGCCCGGGACCAAAAACATTCAGTACTTC.

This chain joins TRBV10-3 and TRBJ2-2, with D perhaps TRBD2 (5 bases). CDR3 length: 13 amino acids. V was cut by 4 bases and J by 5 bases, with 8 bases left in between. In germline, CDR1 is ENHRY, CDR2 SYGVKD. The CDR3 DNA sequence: TGTGCCATCAGTGTGCTAGCTACCGGGGAGCTGTTTTTT. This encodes CAISVLATGELFF.

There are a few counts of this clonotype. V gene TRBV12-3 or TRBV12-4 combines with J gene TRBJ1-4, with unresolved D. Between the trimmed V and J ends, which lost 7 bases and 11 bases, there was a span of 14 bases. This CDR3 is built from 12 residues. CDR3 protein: CASTLGPTKLFF. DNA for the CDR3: TGTGCCAGCACCCTTGGACCAACGAAACTGTTTTTT.

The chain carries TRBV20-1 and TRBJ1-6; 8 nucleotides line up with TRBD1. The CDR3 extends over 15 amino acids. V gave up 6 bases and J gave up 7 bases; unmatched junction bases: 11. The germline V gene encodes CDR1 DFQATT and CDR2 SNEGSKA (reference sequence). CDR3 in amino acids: CSARRGQGHNSPLHF. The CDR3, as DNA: TGCAGTGCCCGGCGCGGACAGGGCCACAATTCACCCCTCCACTTT.

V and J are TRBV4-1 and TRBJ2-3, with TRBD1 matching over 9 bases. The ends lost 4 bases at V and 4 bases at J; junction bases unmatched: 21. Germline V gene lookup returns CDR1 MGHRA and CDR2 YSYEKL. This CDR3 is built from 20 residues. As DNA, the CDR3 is TGCGCCAGCAGCCGGACCCTCCCCTTCCGGGACAGGGTCGACCCAGATACGCAGTATTTT. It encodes CASSRTLPFRDRVDPDTQYF.

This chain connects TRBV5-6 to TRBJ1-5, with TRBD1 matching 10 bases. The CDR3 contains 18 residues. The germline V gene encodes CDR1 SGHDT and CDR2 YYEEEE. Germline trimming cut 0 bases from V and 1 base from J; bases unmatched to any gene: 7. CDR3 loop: CASSLAMGQGISNQPQHF. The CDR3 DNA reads TGTGCCAGCAGCTTGGCGATGGGACAGGGGATAAGCAATCAGCCCCAGCATTTT.

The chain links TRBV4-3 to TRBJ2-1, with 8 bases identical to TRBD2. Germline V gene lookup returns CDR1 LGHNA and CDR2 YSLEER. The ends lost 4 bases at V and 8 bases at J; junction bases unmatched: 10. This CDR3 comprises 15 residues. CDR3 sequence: CASSPVAGRSDEQFF. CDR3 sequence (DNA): TGCGCCAGCAGCCCCGTAGCGGGGCGCAGCGATGAGCAGTTCTTC.

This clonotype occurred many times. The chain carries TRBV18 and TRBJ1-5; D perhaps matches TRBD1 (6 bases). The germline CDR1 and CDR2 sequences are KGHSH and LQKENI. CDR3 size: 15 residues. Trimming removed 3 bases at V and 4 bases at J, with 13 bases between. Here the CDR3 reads CASSPPRGQNQPQHF. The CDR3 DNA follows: TGTGCCAGCTCACCCCCCAGGGGCCAGAATCAGCCCCAGCATTTT.

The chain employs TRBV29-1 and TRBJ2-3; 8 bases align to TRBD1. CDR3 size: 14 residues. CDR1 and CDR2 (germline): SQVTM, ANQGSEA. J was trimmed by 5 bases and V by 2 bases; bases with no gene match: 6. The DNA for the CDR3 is TGCAGCGTTGAATACACAGGGGGGCTAGATACGCAGTATTTT. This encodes CSVEYTGGLDTQYF.

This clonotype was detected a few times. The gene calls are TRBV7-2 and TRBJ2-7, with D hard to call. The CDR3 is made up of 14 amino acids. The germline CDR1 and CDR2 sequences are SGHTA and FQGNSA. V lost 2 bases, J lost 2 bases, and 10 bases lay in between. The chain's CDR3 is CASSLNGQAYEQYF. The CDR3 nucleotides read TGTGCCAGCAGCTTAAACGGCCAAGCCTACGAGCAGTACTTC.

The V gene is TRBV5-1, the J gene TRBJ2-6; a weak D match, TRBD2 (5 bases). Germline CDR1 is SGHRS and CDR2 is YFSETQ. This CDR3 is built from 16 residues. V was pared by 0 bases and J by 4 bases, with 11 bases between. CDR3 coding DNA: TGCGCCAGCAGCTTGGCCAGAGGGATCGGGGCCAACGTCCTGACTTTC. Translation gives CASSLARGIGANVLTF.

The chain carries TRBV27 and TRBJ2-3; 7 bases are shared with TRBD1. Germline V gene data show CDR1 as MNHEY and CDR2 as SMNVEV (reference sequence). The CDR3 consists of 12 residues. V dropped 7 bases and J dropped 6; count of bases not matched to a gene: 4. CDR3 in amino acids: CASKGTEDTQYF. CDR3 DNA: TGTGCCAGCAAGGGGACAGAGGATACGCAGTATTTT.

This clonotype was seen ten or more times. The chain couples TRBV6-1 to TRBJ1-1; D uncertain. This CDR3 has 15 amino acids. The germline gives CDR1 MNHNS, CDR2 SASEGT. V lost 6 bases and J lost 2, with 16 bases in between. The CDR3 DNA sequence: TGTGCCAGCAGACCGGGTTCGGGTTTAAACACTGAAGCTTTCTTT. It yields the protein CASRPGSGLNTEAFF.

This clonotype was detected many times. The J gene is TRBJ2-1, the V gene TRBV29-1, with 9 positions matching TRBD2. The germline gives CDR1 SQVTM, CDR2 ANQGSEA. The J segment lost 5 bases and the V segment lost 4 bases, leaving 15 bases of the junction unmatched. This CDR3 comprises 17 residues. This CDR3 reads CSVARAGGPYRHNEQFF. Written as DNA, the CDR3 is TGCAGCGTTGCTAGGGCGGGGGGGCCCTACCGGCACAATGAGCAGTTCTTC.

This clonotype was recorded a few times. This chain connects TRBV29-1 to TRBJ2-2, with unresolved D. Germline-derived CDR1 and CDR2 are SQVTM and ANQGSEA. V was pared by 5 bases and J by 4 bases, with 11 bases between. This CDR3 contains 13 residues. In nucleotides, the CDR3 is TGCAGCGTTAAAGGGCAGTTCACCGGGGAGCTGTTTTTT. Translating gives CSVKGQFTGELFF.